These T cell receptor beta chains were read from a single sample in a study of blood T cell repertoires in COVID-19. Assay: immunoSEQ multiplex PCR; the TCRdb copy retains only in-frame clones and omits some. The table lists about 270,000 clones, 90% of them singletons. Specimen: PBMCs or T cells enriched from blood (not recorded which). The receptors originated from a woman under 40 with acute COVID-19. Each CDR3 is given with its conserved first and last residue. The order of the fields is clone size, D gene, J gene, V gene, CDR3 protein, CDR3 DNA. A D gene is named only where the DNA matches it firmly. Not every row has a clone size; where given, it reads once, few, many or a size class.

size: .
D: TRBD2
J: TRBJ2-7
V: TRBV3-1/TRBV3-2
CDR3: CASSQDTVGLAGGSYEQYF
DNA: TGTGCCAGCAGCCAAGATACGGTGGGACTAGCGGGAGGCTCCTACGAGCAGTACTTC

size: .
D: TRBD2
J: TRBJ2-7
V: TRBV28
CDR3: CASSPPAGRYSYEQYF
DNA: TGTGCCAGCAGTCCCCCAGCGGGGAGGTACTCCTACGAGCAGTACTTC

size: .
D: TRBD2
J: TRBJ2-1
V: TRBV28
CDR3: CASSPRGLAFHNEQFF
DNA: TGTGCCAGCAGCCCCCGCGGACTAGCGTTCCACAATGAGCAGTTCTTC

size: .
D: TRBD2
J: TRBJ2-1
V: TRBV27
CDR3: CASRIILAGANEQFF
DNA: TGTGCCAGCAGGATAATACTAGCGGGAGCCAATGAGCAGTTCTTC

size: once
D: .
J: TRBJ2-7
V: TRBV28
CDR3: CASSLFRVADRTGEQYF
DNA: TGTGCCAGCAGTTTGTTTCGGGTTGCGGACCGGACGGGGGAGCAGTACTTC

size: .
D: .
J: TRBJ2-1
V: TRBV5-1
CDR3: CASSATSSSYNEQFF
DNA: TGCGCCAGCAGCGCCACGTCGAGTTCCTACAATGAGCAGTTCTTC

size: once
D: TRBD1
J: TRBJ1-5
V: TRBV7-2
CDR3: CASSGTADQPQHF
DNA: TGTGCCAGCAGTGGGACAGCTGATCAGCCCCAGCATTTT

size: few
D: .
J: TRBJ1-5
V: TRBV28
CDR3: CASSLTQQPQHF
DNA: TGTGCCAGCAGTTTAACCCAGCAGCCCCAGCATTTT

size: once
D: TRBD2
J: TRBJ2-5
V: TRBV5-1
CDR3: CASSLILAGGPEETQYF
DNA: TGCGCCAGCAGCTTGATTCTAGCGGGAGGGCCGGAGGAGACCCAGTACTTC

size: .
D: .
J: TRBJ2-1
V: TRBV21-1
CDR3: CASSKGPQPSGGYLQFF
DNA: TGTGCCAGCAGCAAAGGGCCTCAGCCTAGCGGGGGATACTTGCAGTTCTTC

size: .
D: .
J: TRBJ2-2
V: TRBV5-1
CDR3: CASSLWASGELFF
DNA: TGCGCCAGCAGCTTGTGGGCAAGCGGGGAGCTGTTTTTT

size: .
D: .
J: TRBJ2-1
V: TRBV7-9
CDR3: CASRGESSYNEQFF
DNA: TGTGCCAGCAGAGGGGAAAGCTCCTACAATGAGCAGTTCTTC

size: .
D: TRBD1
J: TRBJ2-1
V: TRBV15
CDR3: CATSRDTPRQGGHEQFF
DNA: TGTGCCACCAGCAGAGACACCCCACGACAGGGTGGGCATGAGCAGTTCTTC

size: .
D: .
J: TRBJ2-2
V: TRBV19
CDR3: CASTGTLNTGELFF
DNA: TGTGCCAGCACCGGGACTTTGAACACCGGGGAGCTGTTTTTT

size: .
D: TRBD1
J: TRBJ1-6
V: TRBV3-1/TRBV3-2
CDR3: CASSLRTGGYNSPLHF
DNA: TGTGCCAGCAGCCTTAGGACAGGGGGATATAATTCACCCCTCCACTTT

size: .
D: TRBD2
J: TRBJ2-7
V: TRBV28
CDR3: CASSLSGTSGRYEQYF
DNA: TGTGCCAGCAGTTTATCCGGGACTAGCGGCCGATACGAGCAGTACTTC

size: .
D: .
J: TRBJ2-2
V: TRBV3-1/TRBV3-2
CDR3: CASSRDPTAGELFF
DNA: TGTGCCAGCAGCCGAGATCCCACAGCTGGGGAGCTGTTTTTT

size: .
D: .
J: TRBJ1-1
V: TRBV9
CDR3: CASSVALGGQYTEAFF
DNA: TGTGCCAGCAGCGTAGCTCTCGGGGGGCAGTACACTGAAGCTTTCTTT

size: .
D: TRBD2
J: TRBJ2-1
V: TRBV9
CDR3: CASSVGLAGSSEQFF
DNA: TGTGCCAGCAGCGTAGGACTAGCGGGAAGTAGCGAGCAGTTCTTC

size: .
D: TRBD2
J: TRBJ2-3
V: TRBV2
CDR3: CASSLSGKTDTQYF
DNA: TGTGCCAGCAGTCTTAGCGGGAAGACAGATACGCAGTATTTT

size: large
D: .
J: TRBJ1-2
V: TRBV7-9
CDR3: CASSLAGGYGYTF
DNA: TGTGCCAGCAGCTTAGCAGGGGGCTATGGCTACACCTTC

size: .
D: .
J: TRBJ1-2
V: TRBV4-1
CDR3: CASSPDTQGGYGYTF
DNA: TGCGCCAGCAGCCCGGACACCCAAGGGGGATATGGCTACACCTTC

size: few
D: .
J: TRBJ2-3
V: TRBV18
CDR3: CASSPVSADTQYF
DNA: TGTGCCAGCTCACCAGTATCCGCGGATACGCAGTATTTT

size: once
D: .
J: TRBJ2-3
V: TRBV1
CDR3: CTRGEEGRLDTQYF
DNA: TGCACCCGTGGGGAGGAGGGTCGATTAGATACGCAGTATTTT

size: .
D: .
J: TRBJ1-4
V: TRBV4-1
CDR3: CASSPAGTSNEKLFF
DNA: TGCGCCAGCAGCCCCGCGGGGACTTCTAATGAAAAACTGTTTTTT

size: .
D: TRBD1
J: TRBJ2-1
V: TRBV11-2
CDR3: CASSYDRGAAYNEQFF
DNA: TGTGCCAGCAGCTATGACAGGGGGGCGGCCTACAATGAGCAGTTCTTC

size: .
D: .
J: TRBJ2-2
V: TRBV5-6
CDR3: CASSPNSAGELFF
DNA: TGTGCCAGCAGCCCAAACTCGGCCGGGGAGCTGTTTTTT

size: .
D: .
J: TRBJ2-7
V: TRBV5-4
CDR3: CASSLGQADYEQYF
DNA: TGTGCCAGCAGCTTGGGACAGGCGGACTACGAGCAGTACTTC

size: .
D: .
J: TRBJ1-6
V: TRBV6-5
CDR3: CASREGDSPLHF
DNA: TGTGCCAGCAGAGAGGGCGACTCACCCCTCCACTTT

size: .
D: TRBD2
J: TRBJ2-3
V: TRBV7-2
CDR3: CASSFPASGSFTDTQYF
DNA: TGTGCCAGCAGCTTTCCTGCTAGCGGGAGCTTCACAGATACGCAGTATTTT

size: .
D: TRBD2
J: TRBJ2-1
V: TRBV5-8
CDR3: CASKVAGGSSYNEQFF
DNA: TGTGCCAGCAAGGTAGCGGGAGGGAGCTCCTACAATGAGCAGTTCTTC

size: .
D: TRBD2
J: TRBJ2-7
V: TRBV29-1
CDR3: CSVASGGGPLEQYF
DNA: TGCAGCGTTGCCTCGGGGGGAGGGCCGCTTGAGCAGTACTTC

size: .
D: TRBD2
J: TRBJ2-1
V: TRBV28
CDR3: CASSPVLAGDWNEQFF
DNA: TGTGCCAGCAGTCCAGTTCTAGCGGGAGATTGGAATGAGCAGTTCTTC

size: .
D: TRBD1
J: TRBJ1-1
V: TRBV27
CDR3: CASSLQGGLSNTEAFF
DNA: TGTGCCAGCAGTTTACAAGGGGGCCTTTCGAACACTGAAGCTTTCTTT

size: many
D: .
J: TRBJ2-7
V: TRBV21-1
CDR3: CASSKEDGGSYEQYF
DNA: TGTGCCAGCAGCAAAGAAGACGGCGGCTCCTACGAGCAGTACTTC

size: .
D: .
J: TRBJ2-7
V: TRBV27
CDR3: CASRPSVGGGYEQYF
DNA: TGTGCCAGCAGACCCTCGGTGGGAGGAGGGTACGAGCAGTACTTC

size: .
D: .
J: TRBJ2-1
V: TRBV30
CDR3: CAWSGGVGWSEQFF
DNA: TGTGCCTGGAGTGGGGGAGTCGGCTGGAGTGAGCAGTTCTTC

size: .
D: .
J: TRBJ2-7
V: TRBV5-8
CDR3: CASSLGGQPYEQYF
DNA: TGTGCCAGCAGCCTAGGAGGACAGCCCTACGAGCAGTACTTC

size: .
D: .
J: TRBJ2-1
V: TRBV28
CDR3: CASSYTSVLTPEGEQFF
DNA: TGTGCCAGCAGCTATACCTCGGTGTTAACCCCAGAGGGTGAGCAGTTCTTC

size: .
D: .
J: TRBJ1-5
V: TRBV7-8
CDR3: CASSLSSLGGPNQPQHF
DNA: TGTGCCAGCAGCTTATCTTCTCTCGGCGGTCCAAATCAGCCCCAGCATTTT

size: .
D: TRBD2
J: TRBJ2-1
V: TRBV5-1
CDR3: CASSLARGSLYEQFF
DNA: TGCGCCAGCAGCTTGGCCCGCGGGAGTCTCTATGAGCAGTTCTTC

size: once
D: .
J: TRBJ2-2
V: TRBV4-1
CDR3: CASSQVFTGGPETGELFF
DNA: TGCGCCAGCAGCCAAGTCTTCACTGGAGGGCCGGAAACCGGGGAGCTGTTTTTT

size: .
D: .
J: TRBJ2-1
V: TRBV21-1
CDR3: CASSEGLAGGVEFF
DNA: TGTGCCAGCAGCGAGGGACTAGCGGGGGGGGTGGAGTTCTTC

size: .
D: TRBD1
J: TRBJ2-3
V: TRBV27
CDR3: CASSFGQGDDTQYF
DNA: TGTGCCAGCAGTTTTGGGCAGGGGGACGATACGCAGTATTTT

size: .
D: TRBD2
J: TRBJ2-3
V: TRBV9
CDR3: CASSVDASGTATQYF
DNA: TGTGCCAGCAGCGTAGATGCTAGCGGGACGGCTACGCAGTATTTT

size: .
D: .
J: TRBJ1-4
V: TRBV5-1
CDR3: CASSPSIGGQVEEKLFF
DNA: TGCGCCAGCAGCCCAAGTATCGGTGGGCAGGTGGAAGAAAAACTGTTTTTT

size: .
D: TRBD1
J: TRBJ2-2
V: TRBV19
CDR3: CASSIPGQARLGELFF
DNA: TGTGCCAGTAGTATCCCGGGACAGGCTCGGTTAGGGGAGCTGTTTTTT

size: .
D: .
J: TRBJ1-1
V: TRBV2
CDR3: CASSEGGWNTEAFF
DNA: TGTGCCAGCAGTGAAGGAGGATGGAACACTGAAGCTTTCTTT

size: .
D: TRBD1
J: TRBJ2-7
V: TRBV29-1
CDR3: CSVREGQGEGTQYF
DNA: TGCAGCGTCCGGGAGGGACAGGGGGAGGGTACGCAGTACTTC

size: .
D: .
J: TRBJ2-2
V: TRBV10-3
CDR3: CAISVETTTGELFF
DNA: TGTGCCATCAGTGTTGAGACAACAACCGGGGAGCTGTTTTTT

size: .
D: .
J: TRBJ2-1
V: TRBV6-5
CDR3: CASTSRGSRDNEQFF
DNA: TGTGCCAGCACCTCCCGGGGGAGCAGAGACAATGAGCAGTTCTTC

size: .
D: TRBD2
J: TRBJ2-1
V: TRBV27
CDR3: CASKREIMNEQFF
DNA: TGTGCCAGCAAGCGGGAGATTATGAATGAGCAGTTCTTC

size: .
D: TRBD1
J: TRBJ2-5
V: TRBV19
CDR3: CASQQGKGQETQYF
DNA: TGTGCCAGTCAACAGGGGAAAGGGCAAGAGACCCAGTACTTC

size: .
D: TRBD1
J: TRBJ1-6
V: TRBV13
CDR3: CASSLRGQGIWSPLHF
DNA: TGTGCCAGCAGCTTACGGGGACAGGGAATTTGGTCACCCCTCCACTTT